This T cell receptor (beta chain) was observed in a study of OX40 agonist ivuxolimab in advanced cancers. As for the study more broadly: Ivuxolimab, which targeted the costimulatory receptor OX40 (CD134), was an agonistic, fully human IgG2 monoclonal antibody. Intravenous ivuxolimab was administered to patients every 2 weeks at six dose levels: 0.01, 0.1, 0.3, 1.5, 3 and 10 mg/kg. Of the roughly 50 dose-escalation patients, hepatocellular carcinoma was present in about 19, melanoma in roughly 15, renal cell carcinoma in 9 and head and neck cancer in 9. The purpose of peripheral TCRbeta sequencing was to test whether ivuxolimab changed TCR sequence diversity and led to clonal T-cell expansion. Prior anti-PD-1, anti-PD-L1 or anti-CTLA-4 therapy was permitted, and checkpoint inhibitors had been received by less than 45% of dose-escalation patients. The dose-escalation cohort was about 86% male with a mean age of approximately 59 years, ranging from roughly 23 to 80. The monotherapy dose-escalation portion (N = 52 patients) of the phase I ivuxolimab trial is reported in the paper. Three dose-escalation patients achieved partial responses, one with hepatocellular carcinoma and two with cutaneous melanoma.

What the research found in general, with its limitations: Low levels of normalized T-cell clonal expansion were also seen in some patients who did not respond. Partial responders in the 0.1-3.0 mg/kg groups had among the lowest normalized peripheral clonal expansion, especially among CD8+ T cells. The antigen specificity of the peripheral T cells that underwent clonal expansion was not determined. At doses of 0.1 to 3.0 mg/kg, clonal expansion of both CD4+ and CD8+ blood T cells was observed from baseline to week 6. After ivuxolimab, expanded clones were on average more numerous among CD8+ T cells than among CD4+ T cells.

Patients with a history of autoimmune disease or receiving systemic immunosuppression were excluded from the trial. In every dose cohort, peripheral blood was drawn for TCR sequencing at baseline, cycle 4 day 1, and cycle 7 day 1. The samples were taken from a phase I, first-in-human, multicenter, open-label dose-escalation trial of ivuxolimab. Adults with locally advanced or metastatic head and neck squamous cell, hepatocellular, melanoma or renal cell carcinoma were enrolled in the trial. CD4+ and CD8+ T cells were sorted separately from peripheral blood before TCR sequencing. To sequence the TCRbeta CDR3 region, genomic DNA was isolated from the sorted cells. TCRbeta CDR3 regions were sequenced using the immunoSEQ Assay. TCRdb limited this immuneACCESS table to in-frame rearrangements with V and J called. A share of clones is missing; checked studies link under half to unresolved V genes, and the rest is unexplained. This sample gives under 55,000 clones in total; 65% to 85% of them show up just once. The ten most abundant clones make up roughly an eighth of the sample.

CDR1 and CDR2, looked up from the germline V gene, are SGHRS and YFSETQ. The CDR3 measures 13 amino acids from cysteine to phenylalanine. Only the CDR3 DNA is retained, 39 bases long and in frame from the first base. V sheds 4 bases and J sheds 6 bases, leaving 14 bases between their ends. This clone was observed a few times. No cognate antigen has been identified for it. Base-call qualities are not available, and no considerably larger clone is one nucleotide away. Other DNA sequences in this sample translate to the same CDR3. The sequence was obtained from an adult with an advanced solid tumor such as melanoma, head and neck, liver or kidney cancer. The sample here was CD4+ or CD8+ T cells sorted from blood, taken in a trial of the OX40 agonist ivuxolimab. Recombination connected TRBV5-1 to TRBJ2-7; 6 matching bases give a weak D call of TRBD2. The CDR3 protein sequence reads: CASSQGTSGEQYF. At the DNA level, the sequence is TGCGCCAGCAGCCAAGGGACTTCGGGCGAGCAGTACTTC. The entire variable domain, with the stretches around the CDR3 drawn from the reference TRBV5-1 and TRBJ2-7 proteins, is KAGVTQTPRYLIKTRGQQVTLSCSPISGHRSVSWYQQTPGQGLQFLFEYFSETQRNKGNFPGRFSGRQFSNSRSEMNVSTLELGDSALYLCASSQGTSGEQYFGPGTRLTVT.